Each of the 25 T cell receptor beta chains below was sequenced from the same sample in a study of beta chain features in type 1 diabetes. Every bit of the isolated RNA underwent reverse transcription, so sequencing read expressed TCRB transcripts. Sequenced by immunoSEQ multiplex PCR; TCRdb stores in-frame clones only, minus some. The table shows about 360,000 clones, with roughly 12% occurring only once. The source material was naive CD4+ T cells from blood. These receptors were taken from a man between 18 and 35 years old in good health.

This clone was seen a few times. V gene TRBV5-1 combines with J gene TRBJ2-3, with 14 bases lining up with TRBD2. There are 15 residues in the CDR3. Trimming took 3 bases from V and 9 from J; bases not matched to a gene: 6. Germline CDR1 SGHRS, CDR2 YFSETQ. For the CDR3, the DNA is TGCGCCAGCAGCTCCGGGACTAGCGGGAGCGTCACGCAGTATTTT. Its protein is CASSSGTSGSVTQYF.

The V gene is TRBV7-2, the J gene TRBJ2-1; the match to TRBD1 covers 9 bases. Trimming took 5 bases from V and 5 from J; bases not matched to a gene: 10. Per the germline V gene, CDR1 is SGHTA and CDR2 is FQGNSA. The CDR3 consists of 16 residues. CDR3: CASSLLDRGEDNEQFF. In DNA, the CDR3 is TGTGCCAGCAGCCTGCTGGACAGGGGAGAGGACAATGAGCAGTTCTTC.

This sequence joins TRBV6-5 and TRBJ2-7, with D perhaps TRBD2 (5 bases). The germline V gene encodes CDR1 MNHEY and CDR2 SVGAGI. This CDR3 is built from 14 residues. V was pared by 6 bases and J by 2 bases, with 14 bases between. The CDR3 coding sequence is TGTGCCAGCAGCCATCGTCGGGGTGCCTACGAGCAGTACTTC. Translation: CASSHRRGAYEQYF.

The gene calls are TRBV10-3 and TRBJ2-1; 8 bases line up with TRBD1. The length of the CDR3 is 13 residues. Germline V gives CDR1 ENHRY, CDR2 SYGVKD. V shed 4 bases and J 5 bases; nucleotides not matched to a gene: 1. In nucleotides, the CDR3 is TGTGCCATCAGTGTGGACAGGGACAATGAGCAGTTCTTC. Residues: CAISVDRDNEQFF.

This chain connects TRBV28 to TRBJ2-1, with TRBD2 identical over 10 bases. The germline gives CDR1 MDHEN, CDR2 SYDVKM. The CDR3 runs 15 residues. V gave up 6 bases and J gave up 8 bases; unmatched junction bases: 10. The CDR3 bases are TGTGCCAGCAGACCTAGCGGGAGAGGTTTTCATGAGCAGTTCTTC. Protein product: CASRPSGRGFHEQFF.

J is TRBJ2-1 and V is TRBV7-2; 9 positions match TRBD1. The CDR3 length is 15 residues. The trim removed 5 bases at V and 2 bases at J, leaving 4 bases unmatched. Germline-derived CDR1 and CDR2 are SGHTA and FQGNSA. The CDR3 nucleotides read TGTGCCAGCAGCAGGGACAGGGATACCTACAATGAGCAGTTCTTC. Encoded protein: CASSRDRDTYNEQFF.

To note about this clone: Additional DNA sequences in this sample encode the identical CDR3. The rearrangement links TRBV30 to TRBJ2-5, with no clear D. V lost 1 base and J 4 bases, leaving 4 bases between the germline ends. This CDR3 has 11 residues. CDR1 GTSNPN and CDR2 SVGIG come from the germline V gene (reference sequence). The chain's CDR3 is CAWSGRETQYF. CDR3 nucleotides: TGTGCCTGGAGTGGGAGAGAGACCCAGTACTTC.

This rearrangement joins TRBV7-2 to TRBJ2-3; 7 bases are shared with TRBD1. Trimming took 1 base from V and 0 from J; bases not matched to a gene: 1. The V gene's germline CDR1 is SGHTA and CDR2 FQGNSA. The CDR3 runs to 15 residues. CDR3 nucleotides: TGTGCCAGCAGCTTAGACAGGGGAAGCACAGATACGCAGTATTTT. Encoded protein: CASSLDRGSTDTQYF. The variable domain in full, with the rest retrieved from reference TRBV7-2 and TRBJ2-3, is GAGVSQSPSNKVTEKGKDVELRCDPISGHTALYWYRQSLGQGLEFLIYFQGNSAPDKSGLPSDRFSAERTGGSVSTLTIQRTQQEDSAVYLCASSLDRGSTDTQYFGPGTRLTVL.

The V call is TRBV28, the J call TRBJ2-3; D remains unclear. This CDR3 has 12 amino acids. Germline CDR1 MDHEN, CDR2 SYDVKM. V was cut by 7 bases and J by 2 bases, with 7 bases left in between. CDR3 loop: CASNAVTDTQYF. CDR3 coding DNA: TGTGCCAGCAATGCGGTCACAGATACGCAGTATTTT.

This clone was detected only a few times. This chain connects TRBV2 to TRBJ2-1; D call uncertain. Trimming removed 7 bases from V and 4 bases from J, with 14 bases in between. This CDR3 has 14 amino acids. Germline assignment: CDR1 SNHLY and CDR2 FYNNEI. The CDR3 nucleotides read TGTGCCAGCATCAGGATTGTTGGGTACAATGAGCAGTTCTTC. Residues: CASIRIVGYNEQFF.

The chain uses TRBV29-1 and TRBJ2-1; 13 bases fit TRBD2. V trimming: 1 base; J trimming: 3 bases; junction bases outside the gene matches: 6. The CDR3 spans 17 residues. Germline CDR1 is SQVTM and CDR2 is ANQGSEA. CDR3 coding DNA: TGCAGCGTTGAAGGGACTAGCGGGGGTTTTTTCTACAATGAGCAGTTCTTC. This encodes CSVEGTSGGFFYNEQFF.

This chain links TRBV14 with TRBJ1-2, with D unclear. The V gene lost 3 bases and the J gene lost 7 bases, with 18 bases spanning the gap. The CDR3 runs to 15 residues. From germline, CDR1 is SGHDN and CDR2 FVKESK. The CDR3 region is CASSQISGGIGGYTF. Written as DNA, the CDR3 is TGTGCCAGCAGCCAGATCTCTGGAGGAATCGGTGGCTACACCTTC.

The V and J genes are TRBV4-3 and TRBJ2-5, with D tentatively TRBD2 (5 bases). Germline V gene sequence: CDR1 LGHNA, CDR2 YSLEER. Trimming left V 0 bases short and J 2 bases short, with 10 bases between. The CDR3 extends over 15 amino acids. DNA of the CDR3: TGCGCCAGCAGCCAAGATCTTCGGGATCAAGAGACCCAGTACTTC. It yields the protein CASSQDLRDQETQYF.

The genes are TRBV18 and TRBJ2-7; 7 positions match TRBD1. Germline V lookup: CDR1 KGHSH, CDR2 LQKENI. The CDR3 runs to 13 residues. Unmatched junction bases numbered 2, after V lost 3 bases and J lost 3 bases. The CDR3 spells CASSPTGVYEQYF. CDR3 nucleotides: TGTGCCAGCTCACCTACAGGGGTCTACGAGCAGTACTTC.

Concerning this clone: At one end the junction does not follow the germline gene, possibly because of a read error. DNA of the CDR3: TGCAGCGTAGAAGGACAGGTGGGGGTGGTCCAAGAGACCCAGTACTTC. It specifies CSVEGQVGVVQETQYF. The chain couples TRBV29-1 to TRBJ2-5; 7 bases match TRBD1. The CDR3 runs 16 residues. Germline values: CDR1 SQVTM, CDR2 ANQGSEA.

This sequence joins TRBV30 and TRBJ1-5; TRBD1 aligns across 7 bases. CDR1 GTSNPN and CDR2 SVGIG come from the germline V gene (reference sequence). The CDR3 loop spans 14 amino acids. Unmatched junction bases numbered 12, after V lost 2 bases and J lost 11 bases. The CDR3 region is CAWSPGTVSLAQHF. As DNA, the CDR3 is TGTGCCTGGAGTCCCGGGACAGTTTCTTTGGCCCAGCATTTT.

This clone was observed a handful of times. The chain employs TRBV4-3 and TRBJ2-3; 8 bases map to TRBD2. Losses at the gene ends were 1 base for V and 0 bases for J; bases not matched to a gene: 3. Germline-derived CDR1 and CDR2 are LGHNA and YSLEER. The CDR3 has 16 amino acids. CDR3 coding DNA: TGCGCCAGCAGCCAAGGTAGCGGGGTTAGCACAGATACGCAGTATTTT. It is translated as CASSQGSGVSTDTQYF.

This clone has only a few counts. The rearrangement uses TRBV7-2 and TRBJ2-3; 10 positions match TRBD2. Germline trimming cut 3 bases from V and 4 bases from J; bases unmatched to any gene: 1. Germline CDR1 SGHTA, CDR2 FQGNSA. The CDR3 sequence is 14 residues long. The DNA for the CDR3 is TGTGCCAGCAGCTTTAGCGGGGGGCCAGATACGCAGTATTTT. The encoded protein is CASSFSGGPDTQYF.

This clone has just a few counts. The rearrangement links TRBV29-1 to TRBJ2-7, with TRBD1 identical over 7 bases. The trim removed 2 bases at V and 12 bases at J, leaving 7 bases unmatched. This CDR3 has 11 amino acids. From germline, CDR1 is SQVTM and CDR2 ANQGSEA. The CDR3 nucleotides read TGCAGCGTTGAAAGAGGGGGCGTAATGTACTTC. This sequence encodes CSVERGGVMYF.

This rearrangement joins TRBV2 to TRBJ1-1; TRBD1 matches 9 bases. The CDR3 is 13 residues long. V shed 4 bases and J 4 bases; nucleotides not matched to a gene: 1. Germline values: CDR1 SNHLY, CDR2 FYNNEI. Written as DNA, the CDR3 is TGTGCCAGCAGTGGACAGGGGGGCACTGAAGCTTTCTTT. It encodes CASSGQGGTEAFF.

A note on this clone: Other DNA sequences in this specimen translate into the identical CDR3. The genes are TRBV7-9 and TRBJ1-5, with TRBD1 matching 9 bases. CDR1 SEHNR and CDR2 FQNEAQ come from the germline V gene (reference sequence). V lost 5 bases and J lost 4; bases outside the gene matches: 3. The CDR3 covers 14 residues. The CDR3 DNA is TGTGCCAGCAGCCCGGACAGGGGAAATCAGCCCCAGCATTTT. It translates to CASSPDRGNQPQHF. The entire variable domain, with the rest obtained from reference TRBV7-9 and TRBJ1-5, is as follows: DTGVSQNPRHKITKRGQNVTFRCDPISEHNRLYWYRQTLGQGPEFLTYFQNEAQLEKSRLLSDRFSAERPKGSFSTLEIQRTEQGDSAMYLCASSPDRGNQPQHFGDGTRLSIL.

CDR3: CASSSTSGSNNEQFF. The CDR3, as DNA: TGTGCCAGCAGTTCAACTAGCGGGAGTAACAATGAGCAGTTCTTC. The chain carries TRBV28 and TRBJ2-1, with TRBD2 identical over 11 bases. The CDR3 is 15 amino acids. Germline values: CDR1 MDHEN, CDR2 SYDVKM. V dropped 4 bases and J dropped 5; count of bases not matched to a gene: 4.

The chain joins TRBV4-3 to TRBJ2-5; 8 nucleotides match TRBD2. Losses at the gene ends were 0 bases for V and 6 bases for J; bases not matched to a gene: 9. This CDR3 spans 16 amino acids. CDR1 LGHNA and CDR2 YSLEER come from the germline V gene. CDR3 bases: TGCGCCAGCAGCCAAGATGCAGCGGGAGTCTTGAAGACCCAGTACTTC. The encoded protein is CASSQDAAGVLKTQYF.

J is TRBJ2-7 and V is TRBV19; 10 positions agree with TRBD2. Germline lookup yields CDR1 LNHDA and CDR2 SQIVND (reference sequence). This CDR3 comprises 14 residues. The V gene end was trimmed by 7 bases and the J gene end by 2 bases; junction bases not matched to a gene: 5. The CDR3 is CASKTSGAAYEQYF. The CDR3 nucleotides are TGTGCCAGTAAAACTAGCGGGGCAGCCTACGAGCAGTACTTC.

The chain links TRBV28 to TRBJ2-3, with 8 positions matching TRBD2. Germline trimming cut 6 bases from V and 4 bases from J; bases unmatched to any gene: 3. Germline CDR1 and CDR2: MDHEN and SYDVKM. The CDR3 extends over 13 amino acids. The CDR3: CASSRLAPDTQYF. The CDR3 DNA sequence: TGTGCCAGCAGCAGACTAGCGCCAGATACGCAGTATTTT. The full variable domain, its missing parts supplied by reference TRBV28 and TRBJ2-3, is DVKVTQSSRYLVKRTGEKVFLECVQDMDHENMFWYRQDPGLGLRLIYFSYDVKMKEKGDIPEGYSVSREKKERFSLILESASTNQTSMYLCASSRLAPDTQYFGPGTRLTVL.